A selection of T cell receptor beta chains follows, all from one sample in a study of shared clonotypes between healthy human individuals. Data came from immunoSEQ multiplex PCR; TCRdb stores just in-frame clones and leaves some out. Here the sample spans around 1.6 million clones, approximately 98% being singletons. Sequenced input: naive CD4+ T cells sorted from blood. The receptors shown here come from a young man in good health. CDR3s include the opening cysteine and the closing phenylalanine or tryptophan. D genes are given only for firm matches. Clone size is not always given. Where it is, it says once, few, many or a class for expanded clones.

d_gene	len	j_gene	abundance	v_gene	CDR3aa	CDR3nt
-	12	TRBJ2-5	-	TRBV7-2	CASSLGSGTQYF	TGTGCCAGCAGCTTAGGATCGGGGACCCAGTACTTC
TRBD1	13	TRBJ1-5	-	TRBV28	CASGTGSDQPQHF	TGTGCCAGCGGGACAGGGTCGGATCAGCCCCAGCATTTT
TRBD2	16	TRBJ2-7	-	TRBV13	CASSPRKAGGDYEQYF	TGTGCCAGCAGCCCCCGTAAAGCGGGAGGGGACTACGAGCAGTACTTC
-	16	TRBJ2-7	-	TRBV28	CASSLVVGASDYEQYF	TGTGCCAGCAGTTTAGTTGTCGGCGCTAGCGACTACGAGCAGTACTTC
TRBD2	17	TRBJ2-3	-	TRBV4-3	CASSLQGLAGSTDTQYF	TGCGCCAGCAGCCTCCAAGGACTAGCGGGGAGCACAGATACGCAGTATTTT
TRBD1	15	TRBJ2-7	-	TRBV7-2	CASSQRQGFFYEQYF	TGTGCCAGCAGCCAACGACAGGGCTTCTTCTACGAGCAGTACTTC
TRBD1	15	TRBJ2-7	-	TRBV11-3	CASSLGQGDIDEQYF	TGTGCCAGCAGTTTAGGTCAGGGGGATATCGACGAGCAGTACTTC
TRBD2	16	TRBJ2-1	-	TRBV4-3	CASSQRLAGAYNEQFF	TGCGCCAGCAGCCAAAGGCTAGCGGGAGCTTACAATGAGCAGTTCTTC
-	15	TRBJ2-1	-	TRBV14	CASSDYYRVGDEQFF	TGTGCCAGCAGCGACTACTACAGGGTCGGAGATGAGCAGTTCTTC
TRBD2	15	TRBJ2-2	-	TRBV27	CASRTSGSITGELFF	TGTGCCAGCAGAACTAGCGGGAGTATCACCGGGGAGCTGTTTTTT
-	13	TRBJ1-1	-	TRBV5-1	CASSTDRHTEAFF	TGCGCCAGCAGCACCGACAGGCACACTGAAGCTTTCTTT
-	12	TRBJ1-3	-	TRBV30	CAWNALGNTIYF	TGTGCCTGGAACGCATTGGGAAACACCATATATTTT
-	13	TRBJ2-2	-	TRBV18	CASSPGPTGELFF	TGTGCCAGCTCACCAGGGCCCACCGGGGAGCTGTTTTTT
TRBD2	15	TRBJ2-7	-	TRBV6-5	CASGPLADPPYEQYF	TGTGCCAGCGGCCCACTAGCGGATCCGCCCTACGAGCAGTACTTC
TRBD1	15	TRBJ2-4	-	TRBV19	CASSSTGVPKNIQYF	TGTGCCAGTAGTTCCACAGGGGTGCCCAAAAACATCCAGTACTTC
TRBD1	15	TRBJ1-2	-	TRBV18	CASSPLQGANYGYTF	TGTGCCAGCTCACCACTACAGGGGGCCAACTATGGCTACACCTTC
TRBD2	16	TRBJ2-1	-	TRBV15	CATSTGLAGRRLEQFF	TGTGCCACCAGCACAGGACTAGCGGGGCGGAGGCTCGAGCAGTTCTTC
-	15	TRBJ1-1	-	TRBV30	CAWSRNLRGEVGAFF	TGTGCCTGGAGTCGCAACCTCAGAGGTGAGGTTGGAGCTTTCTTT
TRBD2	12	TRBJ2-7	-	TRBV29-1	CSVAVGGYEQYF	TGCAGCGTTGCGGTGGGGGGGTACGAGCAGTACTTC
TRBD2	16	TRBJ2-3	-	TRBV9	CASSALTSGTFGTQYF	TGTGCCAGCAGCGCCCTGACTAGCGGGACGTTCGGTACGCAGTATTTT
TRBD2	14	TRBJ2-3	-	TRBV9	CASSPGRSTDTQYF	TGTGCCAGCAGCCCCGGGAGGAGCACAGATACGCAGTATTTT
-	15	TRBJ1-1	-	TRBV7-9	CASSLRGGPNTEAFF	TGTGCCAGCAGCTTAAGGGGGGGACCGAACACTGAAGCTTTCTTT
TRBD1	16	TRBJ1-5	-	TRBV23-1	CASSHPGTGTDQPQHF	TGCGCCAGCAGTCATCCCGGGACAGGGACTGATCAGCCCCAGCATTTT
TRBD1	15	TRBJ2-2	-	TRBV5-1	CASSPGTANTGELFF	TGCGCCAGCAGCCCTGGGACAGCGAACACCGGGGAGCTGTTTTTT
-	12	TRBJ2-1	-	TRBV30	CAWSEVHNEQFF	TGTGCCTGGAGTGAAGTCCACAATGAGCAGTTCTTC
-	11	TRBJ2-7	-	TRBV30	CAWIQGLEQYF	TGTGCCTGGATCCAGGGTCTGGAGCAGTACTTC
TRBD2	14	TRBJ2-7	-	TRBV7-2	CASGTSGSTHEQYF	TGTGCCAGCGGGACTAGCGGGAGTACCCACGAGCAGTACTTC
-	15	TRBJ1-1	once	TRBV6-6	CASSPNRDLNTEAFF	TGTGCCAGCAGCCCTAACAGGGATTTGAACACTGAAGCTTTCTTT
-	14	TRBJ2-5	-	TRBV7-2	CASSLRTEKETQYF	TGTGCCAGCAGCCTGCGGACAGAAAAAGAGACCCAGTACTTC
TRBD1	16	TRBJ2-5	-	TRBV4-3	CASSLSVTGGAETQYF	TGCGCCAGCAGCCTATCCGTGACAGGGGGCGCAGAGACCCAGTACTTC
-	14	TRBJ2-2	once	TRBV7-9	CASSLRQYTGELFF	TGTGCCAGCAGCTTGCGACAGTACACCGGGGAGCTGTTTTTT
-	15	TRBJ1-3	-	TRBV5-1	CASSLQPNSGNTIYF	TGCGCCAGCAGCTTGCAACCGAACTCTGGAAACACCATATATTTT
TRBD1	16	TRBJ2-7	-	TRBV6-6	CASSFRDRAISYEQYF	TGTGCCAGCAGTTTTCGGGACAGGGCGATTTCCTACGAGCAGTACTTC
-	13	TRBJ2-1	once	TRBV19	CASSTSSYNEQFF	TGTGCCAGTAGTACCTCTTCCTACAATGAGCAGTTCTTC
-	15	TRBJ2-7	-	TRBV19	CASGNREWGPYEQYF	TGTGCCAGCGGTAACAGGGAATGGGGCCCCTACGAGCAGTACTTC
-	15	TRBJ2-2	-	TRBV10-1	CASSETRELTGELFF	TGCGCCAGCAGCGAGACTCGGGAATTGACCGGGGAGCTGTTTTTT
-	12	TRBJ1-5	few	TRBV28	CVKEGKNQPQHF	TGTGTCAAAGAAGGGAAGAATCAGCCCCAGCATTTT
-	17	TRBJ2-1	-	TRBV9	CASGTQRASPTNNEQFF	TGTGCCAGCGGGACCCAGCGGGCCTCCCCCACAAACAATGAGCAGTTCTTC
-	13	TRBJ1-1	-	TRBV25-1	CASSVFRDSAAFF	TGTGCCAGCAGTGTGTTCCGGGACTCGGCGGCTTTCTTT
-	15	TRBJ1-5	-	TRBV19	CASSISVGRGQPQHF	TGTGCCAGTAGTATATCGGTAGGGAGAGGGCAGCCCCAGCATTTT
-	13	TRBJ2-5	-	TRBV7-2	CASSLLAWETQYF	TGTGCCAGCAGCCTACTAGCATGGGAGACCCAGTACTTC
TRBD1	15	TRBJ1-4	-	TRBV7-7	CASSVTGAAGEKLFF	TGTGCTAGCAGCGTAACAGGGGCGGCGGGTGAAAAACTGTTTTTT
TRBD2	16	TRBJ2-3	-	TRBV6-6	CASSYSASGGTDTQYF	TGTGCCAGCAGTTACTCCGCTAGCGGAGGCACAGATACGCAGTATTTT
TRBD1	14	TRBJ2-5	-	TRBV9	CASSEGQGKETQYF	TGTGCCAGCAGCGAGGGACAGGGAAAAGAGACCCAGTACTTC
-	16	TRBJ2-5	once	TRBV18	CASSPYRDTMRKTQYF	TGTGCCAGCTCGCCTTACCGGGACACGATGAGGAAGACCCAGTACTTC
TRBD2	17	TRBJ2-7	-	TRBV14	CASSRGLAGWSSYEQYF	TGTGCCAGCAGCCGGGGACTAGCGGGGTGGTCGTCCTACGAGCAGTACTTC
TRBD2	15	TRBJ2-1	-	TRBV11-2	CASSLKGTSGLEQFF	TGTGCCAGCAGCTTAAAGGGGACTAGCGGGTTAGAGCAGTTCTTC
TRBD1	15	TRBJ1-2	-	TRBV19	CASTWDGQGVFGYTF	TGTGCCAGTACCTGGGATGGACAGGGAGTTTTTGGCTACACCTTC
-	14	TRBJ2-3	once	TRBV28	CASNSGTVADTQYF	TGTGCCAGCAATAGCGGGACAGTCGCAGATACGCAGTATTTT
-	13	TRBJ1-1	-	TRBV19	CASSIFGETEAFF	TGTGCCAGTAGTATTTTTGGGGAAACTGAAGCTTTCTTT
-	13	TRBJ2-5	-	TRBV2	CASTRGSQETQYF	TGTGCCAGCACCCGGGGGAGTCAAGAGACCCAGTACTTC
-	11	TRBJ2-1	-	TRBV27	CASVGHNEQFF	TGTGCCAGCGTTGGACACAATGAGCAGTTCTTC
-	11	TRBJ1-1	-	TRBV28	CASQTDTEAFF	TGTGCCAGCCAGACAGACACTGAAGCTTTCTTT
TRBD1	13	TRBJ2-7	-	TRBV18	CASSPGQYNEQYF	TGTGCCAGCTCACCGGGACAGTACAACGAGCAGTACTTC
TRBD1	16	TRBJ2-5	-	TRBV4-1	CASSQAHPDRKETQYF	TGCGCCAGCAGCCAAGCCCACCCGGACAGGAAAGAGACCCAGTACTTC
TRBD2	15	TRBJ2-7	-	TRBV9	CASSVGGSQAYEQYF	TGTGCCAGCAGCGTGGGCGGGAGTCAGGCCTACGAGCAGTACTTC
-	12	TRBJ2-1	-	TRBV11-3	CASSPTGGEQFF	TGTGCCAGCAGCCCGACAGGCGGTGAGCAGTTCTTC
TRBD1	15	TRBJ1-5	-	TRBV6-1	CASSPWTGWNQPQHF	TGTGCCAGCAGTCCTTGGACAGGGTGGAATCAGCCCCAGCATTTT
TRBD2	14	TRBJ2-5	-	TRBV10-3	CAISEKREQETQYF	TGTGCCATCAGTGAGAAGCGGGAACAAGAGACCCAGTACTTC